The 29 T cell receptor beta chains in this list originate from one sample, sequenced in a study of brain T cells in children with intractable seizures. This sample's time point: blood from clinic visit 5 months post-surgery; TSC patient then seizure free. Sequenced by immunoSEQ multiplex PCR; TCRdb stores in-frame clones only, minus some. In the table there are about 350,000 clones, nearly 95% of which are singletons. Material: peripheral blood, obtained more than 4 months after surgery. Receptors were obtained from a boy less than two years old with tuberous sclerosis and intractable seizures.

The gene calls are TRBV27 and TRBJ2-2, with 8 bases that match TRBD2. This CDR3 is built from 17 residues. From germline, CDR1 is MNHEY and CDR2 SMNVEV (reference sequence). With V trimmed by 5 bases and J by 5 bases, 13 bases remained unmatched. The CDR3 region has the DNA TGTGCCAGCAGTCGAATCTCAGGACTAGCAAAGACCGGGGAGCTGTTTTTT. Amino acid sequence: CASSRISGLAKTGELFF.

This clone has just one count. The chain links TRBV18 to TRBJ2-7; D is perhaps TRBD1 (6 bases). This CDR3 is built from 16 residues. CDR1 KGHSH and CDR2 LQKENI come from the germline V gene. V was cut by 2 bases and J by 6 bases, with 20 bases left in between. The CDR3 is CASSPNPPGHTSEQYF. The DNA for the CDR3 is TGTGCCAGCTCACCAAACCCCCCGGGACATACATCCGAGCAGTACTTC.

This clone was seen once. V gene TRBV4-2 combines with J gene TRBJ2-1; D call uncertain. CDR3 length: 13 amino acids. The germline V and J ends were trimmed by 0 bases and 8 bases, with 8 bases remaining between them. CDR1 and CDR2 from the germline V gene are LGHNA and YNFKEQ. The CDR3 DNA reads as TGTGCCAGCAGCCAAGACGACCCTTATGAGCAGTTCTTC. Residues: CASSQDDPYEQFF.

The chain has TRBV28 and TRBJ2-1, with D maybe TRBD2 (6 bases). The CDR3 is 17 amino acids. The V gene's germline CDR1 is MDHEN and CDR2 SYDVKM. The germline V and J ends were trimmed by 2 bases and 6 bases, with 20 bases remaining between them. CDR3 sequence: CASSLIGRGVASNEQFF. The CDR3 nucleotides are TGTGCCAGCAGTTTAATCGGTCGCGGGGTCGCCTCCAATGAGCAGTTCTTC.

V gene TRBV19 combines with J gene TRBJ1-1; D remains ambiguous. Trimming took off 3 bases at V and 7 bases at J, with 12 bases between the two ends. CDR1 is LNHDA and CDR2 is SQIVND in the germline V gene (reference sequence). CDR3 length equals 13 residues. CDR3 nucleotide sequence: TGTGCCAGTAGTATTCCGGGGAGGGATGAAGCTTTCTTT. It yields the protein CASSIPGRDEAFF.

The chain links TRBV19 to TRBJ2-1; TRBD2 agrees at 8 bases. There are 14 residues in the CDR3. V was clipped by 6 bases and J by 6 bases; unmatched bases: 7. From germline, CDR1 is LNHDA and CDR2 SQIVND (reference sequence). The CDR3 loop reads CASSMRLATNEQFF. In nucleotides, the CDR3 is TGTGCCAGTAGCATGCGACTAGCGACCAATGAGCAGTTCTTC. Full variable domain (missing parts from reference TRBV19 and TRBJ2-1): DGGITQSPKYLFRKEGQNVTLSCEQNLNHDAMYWYRQDPGQGLRLIYYSQIVNDFQKGDIAEGYSVSREKKESFPLTVTSAQKNPTAFYLCASSMRLATNEQFFGPGTRLTVL.

This rearrangement joins TRBV30 to TRBJ2-3; D not certain. The V end lost 1 base, the J end lost 7 bases, and 12 bases lay between the germline ends. The germline CDR1 and CDR2 sequences are GTSNPN and SVGIG (reference sequence). This CDR3 is built from 13 residues. The CDR3 coding sequence is TGTGCCTGGAGTGACGAGCTTTTCCATACGCAGTATTTT. Residues: CAWSDELFHTQYF.

The rearrangement uses TRBV3-1 (or the pseudogene TRBV3-2) and TRBJ2-2, with D tentatively TRBD2 (6 bases). The V and J ends lost 0 bases and 0 bases respectively, with 11 bases between them. CDR3 size: 17 residues. Germline V lookup: CDR1 LGHDT, CDR2 YNNKEL (reference sequence). The CDR3 DNA reads TGTGCCAGCAGCCAAGATTGGGGGAGGCCGAACACCGGGGAGCTGTTTTTT. Its protein is CASSQDWGRPNTGELFF.

The rearrangement links TRBV7-8 to TRBJ2-5; TRBD2 aligns across 10 bases. V was pared by 0 bases and J by 1 base, with 11 bases of the junction left unmatched. CDR3 length equals 19 residues. The V gene's germline CDR1 is SGHVS and CDR2 FQNEAQ. The chain's CDR3 is CASSLAPRLAGVGQETQYF. The CDR3 DNA reads as TGTGCCAGCAGCTTAGCGCCTAGGCTAGCGGGAGTGGGCCAAGAGACCCAGTACTTC.

The chain uses TRBV15 and TRBJ1-3, with TRBD1 as a possible D gene (5 bases). The CDR3 loop spans 18 amino acids. V lost 0 bases and J 2 bases, leaving 17 bases between the germline ends. Per germline, CDR1 LNHNV and CDR2 YYDKDF (reference sequence). This CDR3 reads CATSRERRAERPGNTIYF. For the CDR3, the DNA is TGTGCCACCAGCAGAGAGCGCAGGGCGGAGAGACCTGGAAACACCATATATTTT.

This clone was observed a single time. V is TRBV28 and J is TRBJ1-4; D remains ambiguous. CDR3 length: 13 amino acids. Germline CDR1 is MDHEN and CDR2 is SYDVKM. V shed 4 bases and J shed 3 bases, with 6 bases lying between them. The chain's CDR3 is CASSSASNEKLFF. In DNA, the CDR3 is TGTGCCAGCAGTTCCGCTTCTAATGAAAAACTGTTTTTT.

The chain has TRBV4-1 and TRBJ1-3; D remains ambiguous. CDR3 length equals 12 residues. The V and J ends lost 3 bases and 4 bases respectively, with 4 bases between them. Germline V gives CDR1 MGHRA, CDR2 YSYEKL. CDR3 nucleotides: TGCGCCAGCAGCCATAGCGGAAACACCATATATTTT. Translated, it gives CASSHSGNTIYF.

This chain's CDR3 is CASSPVPGGVNTEAFF. CDR3 sequence (DNA): TGTGCCAGCAGCCCAGTGCCGGGGGGGGTGAACACTGAAGCTTTCTTT. This chain connects TRBV7-8 to TRBJ1-1; D perhaps matches TRBD1 (5 bases). Germline assignment: CDR1 SGHVS and CDR2 FQNEAQ. V was cut by 5 bases and J by 0 bases, with 16 bases left in between. CDR3 size: 16 residues.

Of note for this clone: A read error may account for a junction end that differs from germline. This chain connects TRBV7-7 to TRBJ2-2; TRBD2 aligns across 7 bases. The CDR3 consists of 16 residues. Germline V gives CDR1 SSHAT, CDR2 FNYEAQ (reference sequence). CDR3 bases: TGTGCTAGCAGCTTTATATTCAGGGAGGGAACCGGGGAGCTGTTTTTT. Translation gives CASSFIFREGTGELFF.

Written as DNA, the CDR3 is TGTGCCAGCTGCCAAGCGGATGCCTACGAGCAGTACTTC. Translation gives CASCQADAYEQYF. The chain links TRBV6-5 to TRBJ2-7, with D possibly being TRBD2 (5 bases). Per germline, CDR1 MNHEY and CDR2 SVGAGI. Trimming took off 8 bases at V and 2 bases at J, with 13 bases between the two ends. CDR3 length: 13 residues.

This sequence joins TRBV18 and TRBJ1-4; D possibly corresponds to TRBD1 (6 bases). The CDR3 runs 18 residues. Germline CDR1 KGHSH, CDR2 LQKENI. Trimming left V 5 bases short and J 0 bases short, with 19 bases between. CDR3 sequence reads: CASSSTLYRETTNEKLFF. The CDR3 nucleotides read TGTGCCAGCTCATCAACCCTCTACAGGGAAACAACTAATGAAAAACTGTTTTTT.

A remark on this clone: Other DNA sequences from this sample encode an identical CDR3 as well. This chain connects TRBV5-6 to TRBJ1-1; tentative D call: TRBD1 (5 bases). The CDR3 spans 13 residues. V was cut by 4 bases and J by 1 base, with 8 bases left in between. Germline-derived CDR1 and CDR2 are SGHDT and YYEEEE. The chain's CDR3 is CASSLGGNTEAFF. In DNA form, the CDR3 reads TGTGCCAGCAGCCTCGGGGGGAACACTGAAGCTTTCTTT.

The chain recombines TRBV11-2 with TRBJ1-6; D remains ambiguous. The germline CDR1 and CDR2 sequences are SGHAT and FQNNGV. The CDR3 covers 15 residues. The ends were cut back, 0 bases at V and 0 bases at J, with 3 bases in the middle. CDR3 nucleotide sequence: TGTGCCAGCAGCTTAGAAAGCTCCTATAATTCACCCCTCCACTTT. Translated: CASSLESSYNSPLHF.

The V gene is TRBV7-9, the J gene TRBJ2-3; D perhaps matches TRBD1 (5 bases). Germline V CDR1 and CDR2: SEHNR, FQNEAQ (reference sequence). This CDR3 is built from 15 residues. Trimming shortened V by 5 bases and J by 5 bases, and 17 bases separated the two germline ends. CDR3 coding DNA: TGTGCCAGCAGCGTCGTCAGAGGAACAGGAGATACGCAGTATTTT. Protein: CASSVVRGTGDTQYF.

The chain couples TRBV7-9 to TRBJ1-1; D may be TRBD1 (6 bases). V shed 3 bases and J shed 1 base, with 9 bases lying between them. The CDR3 totals 14 residues. Germline V gene lookup returns CDR1 SEHNR and CDR2 FQNEAQ (reference sequence). The CDR3 nucleotides read TGTGCCAGCAGCTTCCAGGGGTCGAACACTGAAGCTTTCTTT. Its protein is CASSFQGSNTEAFF.

This CDR3 is CSVEGLVYEQFF. Written as DNA, the CDR3 is TGCAGCGTTGAAGGGCTAGTTTATGAGCAGTTCTTC. The V call is TRBV29-1, the J call TRBJ2-1; the D is unclear. Germline CDR1 and CDR2: SQVTM and ANQGSEA. V lost 1 base and J lost 8, with 9 bases in between. The CDR3 has 12 residues.

The chain combines TRBV5-1 with TRBJ1-4, with D possibly matching TRBD1 (5 bases). The V gene lost 7 bases and the J gene lost 4 bases, with 11 bases spanning the gap. Germline assignment: CDR1 SGHRS and CDR2 YFSETQ. This CDR3 has 13 amino acids. In DNA, the CDR3 is TGCGCCAGCGGAACGGGGCTTAATGAAAAACTGTTTTTT. It codes for CASGTGLNEKLFF.

This clone was seen once. V is TRBV5-1 and J is TRBJ2-1; 15 bases line up with TRBD2. The junction had 8 bases not matched to a gene; V was cut back by 5 bases and J by 8 bases. The CDR3 covers 16 residues. CDR1 and CDR2 from the germline V gene are SGHRS and YFSETQ. CDR3 sequence: CASRGGTSGGLDEQFF. CDR3 bases: TGCGCCAGCAGGGGAGGGACTAGCGGGGGGCTAGATGAGCAGTTCTTC. Drawing the rest from reference TRBV5-1 and TRBJ2-1, the complete variable domain is KAGVTQTPRYLIKTRGQQVTLSCSPISGHRSVSWYQQTPGQGLQFLFEYFSETQRNKGNFPGRFSGRQFSNSRSEMNVSTLELGDSALYLCASRGGTSGGLDEQFFGPGTRLTVL.

The V call is TRBV6-5, the J call TRBJ2-1; 7 bases fit TRBD2. Germline V gene lookup returns CDR1 MNHEY and CDR2 SVGAGI. This CDR3 region has 13 residues. The trim removed 5 bases at V and 9 bases at J, leaving 7 bases unmatched. CDR3 loop: CASSSGNVFEQFF. CDR3 bases: TGTGCCAGCAGTAGCGGGAACGTATTTGAGCAGTTCTTC.

This chain links TRBV7-9 with TRBJ1-1; D unclear. V lost 5 bases, J lost 4 bases, and 17 bases lay in between. Looked up from germline, CDR1 is SEHNR and CDR2 is FQNEAQ (reference sequence). The CDR3 covers 15 residues. CDR3 DNA sequence: TGTGCCAGCAGCGCCGGGCCCGTGGACGGCACTGAAGCTTTCTTT. Residues: CASSAGPVDGTEAFF.

In its sample, this clone was seen many times. The chain carries TRBV4-1 and TRBJ1-2, with D possibly TRBD1 on 5 matching bases. Between the trimmed V and J ends, which lost 1 base and 4 bases, there was a span of 13 bases. The germline V gene encodes CDR1 MGHRA and CDR2 YSYEKL. CDR3 length: 15 residues. The CDR3 spells CASSQGGGRSYGYTF. DNA of the CDR3: TGCGCCAGCAGCCAAGGCGGGGGTAGGAGCTATGGCTACACCTTC.

The V and J genes are TRBV24-1 and TRBJ1-5, with 9 bases aligning to TRBD1. The V gene end was trimmed by 5 bases and the J gene end by 7 bases; junction bases not matched to a gene: 5. There are 14 residues in the CDR3. Germline lookup yields CDR1 KGHDR and CDR2 SFDVKD. The CDR3 sequence: CATSGTGEGQPQHF. The CDR3 bases are TGTGCCACCAGTGGGACAGGGGAGGGGCAGCCCCAGCATTTT.

The chain has TRBV9 and TRBJ1-6; D unresolved. In germline, CDR1 is SGDLS, CDR2 YYNGEE. This CDR3 is built from 15 residues. Trimming took 1 base from V and 10 from J, leaving 15 bases between them. CDR3 sequence: CASSVNAGSGSPLHF. The CDR3 DNA reads TGTGCCAGCAGCGTAAATGCAGGTAGTGGATCACCCCTCCACTTT.

The CDR3 DNA is TGTGCCAGCAGTGGCACTACGAGCTCCTACAATGAGCAGTTCTTC. As protein: CASSGTTSSYNEQFF. V usage is TRBV2 and J usage is TRBJ2-1; D unclear. V dropped 4 bases and J dropped 0 bases, with 10 bases sitting between them. Germline V gene lookup returns CDR1 SNHLY and CDR2 FYNNEI. The CDR3 spans 15 residues. The full variable domain, rest sourced from reference TRBV2 and TRBJ2-1, is EPEVTQTPSHQVTQMGQEVILRCVPISNHLYFYWYRQILGQKVEFLVSFYNNEISEKSEIFDDQFSVERPDGSNFTLKIRSTKLEDSAMYFCASSGTTSSYNEQFFGPGTRLTVL.